The text below deals with one TCR beta chain. Its antigen is unknown. This sample was included in a study of T cells after yellow fever vaccination. Study conclusions and caveats: At 96% for CD4 and just over 85% for CD8, most primary-vaccination clones showed up again after the booster.

The CDR3 spans 16 residues. Germline assignment: CDR1 ENHRY and CDR2 SYGVKD. Trimming took 3 bases from V and 5 from J; bases not matched to a gene: 6. TCRdb re-analysed the 5' RACE reads in MiXCR, keeping a single row per CDR3 protein. The table lists 450,000 to 550,000 distinct CDR3 sequences, 21% of them singletons. The sequence came from a man between 18 and 35 years old who received the YFV17D yellow fever vaccine. The chain recombines TRBV10-3 with TRBJ2-2; 10 nucleotides match TRBD1. The sequenced sample was PBMCs, obtained approximately 20 days after the first yellow fever vaccination. This CDR3 is CAISDLRDRGTGELFF. DNA of the CDR3: TGTGCCATCAGTGACCTCCGGGACAGGGGAACCGGGGAGCTGTTTTTT.